The rows below give T cell receptor beta chains drawn from one sample of a study of beta chain features in type 1 diabetes. Clones were read by immunoSEQ multiplex PCR, and TCRdb kept only the in-frame ones, dropping some. The data hold roughly 370,000 clones, with approximately 15% observed a single time. The sample was naive CD4+ T cells from blood. The receptors were sampled from a man under 40 in good health. The CDR3 runs from the conserved cysteine through the conserved F or W. The D gene is left open where the match is weak. The size entry is marked missing in some rows and otherwise reads once, few, many or a size class.

- | - | TRBV2 | CASSGGTPNTGELFF
few | TRBD1 | TRBV4-3 | CASSQTGVAEAFF
- | - | TRBV6-6 | CASILTREFF
- | - | TRBV6-5 | CASTTGSEQFF
few | - | TRBV13 | CASSLRASGVEQFF
- | - | TRBV30 | CAWSGASGNTDTQYF
few | TRBD1 | TRBV7-2 | CASSPLTGADTQYF
- | - | TRBV11-2 | CASSFDISEAFF
- | TRBD1 | TRBV7-9 | CASSTWTGFNSGANVLTF
- | - | TRBV7-8 | CASSETRQARNYGYTF
- | - | TRBV6-1 | CASSDLNYGYTF
few | - | TRBV20-1 | CSARLRSEQFF
few | TRBD1 | TRBV5-1 | CASSFTGENYNEQFF
- | - | TRBV19 | CASSISLAYEQYF
few | - | TRBV30 | CAWSVSDAWPQHF
few | - | TRBV29-1 | CSATGHQETQYF
- | - | TRBV7-6 | CASSRGRGEKLFF
- | - | TRBV5-1 | CASSQADRTLSGANVLTF
few | - | TRBV27 | CASSSEETQYF
few | - | TRBV9 | CASSVGLDGLGTQYF
- | TRBD1 | TRBV29-1 | CSVGQGGTEAFF
few | - | TRBV7-9 | CASSLSFDYGYTF
- | TRBD2 | TRBV7-2 | CASSSGLAGYNEQFF
few | - | TRBV7-7 | CASSSRLAAQETQYF
- | - | TRBV30 | CAWSLLGGDANEKLFF
few | TRBD2 | TRBV5-4 | CASSTPVGLGKRETQYF
- | - | TRBV6-6 | CASSQRGNEKLFF
few | TRBD1 | TRBV30 | CAWSSTGYYTEAFF
- | - | TRBV29-1 | CSVEDMGGISGNTIYF
few | - | TRBV19 | CASSSRPGVKNIQYF
- | - | TRBV5-1 | CASSLGTPKYGYTF
few | - | TRBV25-1 | CASSAILNTGELFF
- | - | TRBV29-1 | CSVGAEREKLFF
few | - | TRBV9 | CASSQQARGNTIYF
- | TRBD1 | TRBV7-9 | CASSIGQGGETQYF
few | - | TRBV15 | CATSSQDGSSNQPQHF
few | TRBD2 | TRBV5-1 | CASSLNGRAVDEQFF
few | - | TRBV5-1 | CASSSFRGRDDTEAFF
few | - | TRBV29-1 | CSVGGQKFEAFF
- | - | TRBV20-1 | CSAPETLLGYF
- | - | TRBV7-2 | CASSRLQGKYEQYF
few | - | TRBV12-5 | CASGLPRGQDSEPQHF
- | TRBD2 | TRBV30 | CSYSGGETQYF
few | - | TRBV10-3 | CAISEITGFPSEQYF
few | - | TRBV20-1 | CSASPKETQYF
few | TRBD1 | TRBV9 | CASSVRDRGNYNEQFF
few | - | TRBV4-2 | CASSQDGSEAFGYTF
- | TRBD2 | TRBV2 | CASSGGSGSTGELFF
- | - | TRBV5-1 | CASSQSLSPNNEQFF
few | - | TRBV20-1 | CSAALKGGYTF
once | - | TRBV7-9 | CASSLVQGRLANYGYTF
- | - | TRBV29-1 | CSVWSRDTNEKLFF
few | - | TRBV2 | CASSADSGANVLTF